One sample yielded the 14 T cell receptor beta chains listed below, sequenced in a study of T cells expressing NK-cell markers. With the 5' RACE reads reprocessed, TCRdb shows one record per CDR3 protein and no DNA. In all, the sample yields about 150,000 distinct CDR3 sequences. Sequencing was carried out using blood T cells: a sorted CD56 or NKG2C T cell subset, CD4+ or CD8+ T cells, or bulk PBMC T cells (not recorded which). The receptors were gathered from a man between 18 and 69 years old in good health.

The rearrangement uses TRBV7-8 and TRBJ2-3; TCRdb designates TRBD1, a call that cannot be tested without DNA. The CDR3 extends over 12 amino acids. Germline V gene lookup returns CDR1 SGHVS and CDR2 FQNEAQ. The CDR3 is CASSPGSDTQYF.

J is TRBJ1-2 and V is TRBV29-1. The CDR3 has 15 residues. Germline CDR1 reads SQVTM; CDR2 reads ANQGSEA. CDR3 protein: CSVQSNTLDDYGYTF. Complete variable domain (other parts from reference TRBV29-1 and TRBJ1-2): SAVISQKPSRDICQRGTSLTIQCQVDSQVTMMFWYRQQPGQSLTLIATANQGSEATYESGFVIDKFPISRPNLTFSTLTVSNMSPEDSSIYLCSVQSNTLDDYGYTFGSGTRLTVV.

This sequence joins TRBV29-1 and TRBJ1-1. Germline CDR1 and CDR2: SQVTM and ANQGSEA. The CDR3 is 11 residues long. CDR3 protein: CSVEYVTEAFF.

V and J are TRBV20-1 and TRBJ2-3; as DNA is missing, the TRBD2 call by TCRdb cannot be tested. CDR1 and CDR2 (germline): DFQATT, SNEGSKA (reference sequence). This CDR3 spans 17 amino acids. The CDR3 spells CSASVNGLAASTDTQYF.

The chain links TRBV5-1 to TRBJ2-1. Germline loops: CDR1 SGHRS, CDR2 YFSETQ. CDR3 length equals 13 residues. The CDR3 sequence: CASSLGGYNEQFF.

V gene TRBV3-1 combines with J gene TRBJ2-1. Looked up from germline, CDR1 is LGHDT and CDR2 is YNNKEL (reference sequence). CDR3 size: 18 residues. The CDR3 spells CASSRDTYGSGSYNEQFF.

The chain joins TRBV7-9 to TRBJ2-7; TCRdb outputs TRBD1, but without DNA this stays unchecked. This CDR3 comprises 13 residues. Germline V gene data show CDR1 as SEHNR and CDR2 as FQNEAQ (reference sequence). CDR3: CASSSQARYEQYF.

The CDR3 protein is CSADSGVNEQFF. The gene calls are TRBV29-1 and TRBJ2-1; TCRdb gives TRBD2 as the D gene, but with no DNA this cannot be confirmed. Germline assignment: CDR1 SQVTM and CDR2 ANQGSEA. CDR3 length: 12 amino acids.

The CDR3 protein is CASSLQGEINQPQHF. This chain joins TRBV7-8 and TRBJ1-5; the TRBD1 assignment by TCRdb is unverifiable without DNA. Germline values: CDR1 SGHVS, CDR2 FQNEAQ. This CDR3 contains 15 residues.

The chain joins TRBV20-1 to TRBJ1-5. The CDR3 is 15 amino acids. Germline values: CDR1 DFQATT, CDR2 SNEGSKA (reference sequence). The CDR3 is CSARDLQTFSQPQHF.

This chain uses TRBV7-9 with TRBJ2-3; TCRdb reports TRBD1, a call that lacks DNA to check it against. CDR3 length equals 14 residues. The germline V gene has CDR1 SEHNR and CDR2 FQNEAQ (reference sequence). CDR3 sequence reads: CAGQGAGRSDTQYF. Full variable domain (outside the CDR3, taken from reference TRBV7-9 and TRBJ2-3): DTGVSQNPRHKITKRGQNVTFRCDPISEHNRLYWYRQTLGQGPEFLTYFQNEAQLEKSRLLSDRFSAERPKGSFSTLEIQRTEQGDSAMYLCAGQGAGRSDTQYFGPGTRLTVL.

This chain links TRBV18 with TRBJ2-1. The CDR3 has 14 residues. Germline lookup yields CDR1 KGHSH and CDR2 LQKENI. This CDR3 reads CASSPPDKNNEQFF.

CDR3 region: CASSHRGRQPQHF. The gene calls are TRBV4-1 and TRBJ1-5; TCRdb's assignment of TRBD1 cannot be checked, as there is no DNA. CDR1 is MGHRA and CDR2 is YSYEKL in the germline V gene. CDR3 size: 13 residues.

The chain combines TRBV7-2 with TRBJ2-3. The CDR3 contains 15 residues. Germline V gene lookup returns CDR1 SGHTA and CDR2 FQGNSA. CDR3 region: CASSLYAPITDTQYF. The whole variable domain, filled in from reference TRBV7-2 and TRBJ2-3, reads GAGVSQSPSNKVTEKGKDVELRCDPISGHTALYWYRQSLGQGLEFLIYFQGNSAPDKSGLPSDRFSAERTGGSVSTLTIQRTQQEDSAVYLCASSLYAPITDTQYFGPGTRLTVL.